One and the same sample provided the 21 T cell receptor beta chains below, sequenced in a study of naive and memory T cell subsets. Two oligonucleotides, mixed equimolar, formed the beta constant-region primer covering TRBC1 and TRBC2. TCRdb reprocessed the UMI-ligation and nested PCR reads with MiXCR, giving one entry per CDR3 protein. Of over 2,500 distinct CDR3 sequences listed, roughly 7.2% are singletons. Material: effector memory CD8+ T cells from blood. The subset is: effector memory, CD45RA- CD27-. The source is a human donor in good health.

This clonotype was counted a few times. This chain uses TRBV7-6 with TRBJ2-7; TRBD2 agrees at 12 bases. This CDR3 has 15 residues. From germline, CDR1 is SGHVS and CDR2 FNYEAQ. J lost 5 bases, V lost 1 base, and 3 bases had no gene match. The CDR3 spells CASSLGLAGVHEQYF. The CDR3 nucleotides read TGTGCCAGCAGCTTAGGACTAGCGGGAGTCCACGAGCAGTACTTC.

Only a few counts were recorded for this clonotype. The genes are TRBV7-2 and TRBJ2-7, with 12 bases matching TRBD2. There are 20 residues in the CDR3. The V and J ends lost 0 bases and 2 bases, in that order; junction bases with no gene match: 14. Germline V gives CDR1 SGHTA, CDR2 FQGNSA. The CDR3 DNA sequence: TGTGCCAGCAGCTTAGCGCTTGGGGGGGAGGCTAGCGGGAGGGCCTACGAGCAGTACTTC. Its protein product is CASSLALGGEASGRAYEQYF.

The rearrangement uses TRBV4-3 and TRBJ2-7, with TRBD2 identical over 7 bases. Germline loops: CDR1 LGHNA, CDR2 YSLEER. This CDR3 is built from 14 residues. The trim removed 2 bases at V and 3 bases at J, leaving 4 bases unmatched. CDR3 sequence reads: CASSQSRTSYEQYF. DNA for the CDR3: TGCGCCAGCAGCCAAAGTAGGACTAGCTACGAGCAGTACTTC.

As concerns this clonotype: No DNA is shown, since the ends of the CDR3 on it are uncertain; the CDR3 is the one TCRdb lists. The chain couples TRBV2 to TRBJ2-3; the D segment call TRBD1 is taken from the table without a DNA check. The CDR3 region is 24 residues in length, termini included. From germline, CDR1 is SNHLY and CDR2 FYNNEI. The CDR3 loop is CASSHLDSTDTQYFGPGARDTQYF.

The rearrangement joins TRBV9 to TRBJ2-1; no firm D call. The CDR3 has 12 residues. CDR1 is SGDLS and CDR2 is YYNGEE in the germline V gene. Between the trimmed V and J ends, which lost 3 bases and 10 bases, there was a span of 11 bases. The CDR3 nucleotides are TGTGCCAGCAGCGGAAACGACGAAGAGCAGTTCTTC. Amino acids: CASSGNDEEQFF. Together with reference TRBV9 and TRBJ2-1, the CDR3 gives the full variable domain: DSGVTQTPKHLITATGQRVTLRCSPRSGDLSVYWYQQSLDQGLQFLIQYYNGEERAKGNILERFSAQQFPDLHSELNLSSLELGDSALYFCASSGNDEEQFFGPGTRLTVL.

This clonotype was recorded at least ten times. The rearrangement uses TRBV10-3 and TRBJ2-1, with 9 bases lining up with TRBD1. CDR1 is ENHRY, CDR2 SYGVKD, per germline. The CDR3 sequence is 15 residues long. After removal of 7 bases from V and 5 bases from J, the junction contained 9 bases not matched to a gene. The CDR3: CAIKAGTGSNNEQFF. The DNA for the CDR3 is TGTGCCATCAAAGCCGGGACAGGGAGTAACAATGAGCAGTTCTTC.

This clonotype appeared many times. This rearrangement joins TRBV12-3 or TRBV12-4 to TRBJ2-1; no firm D call. The CDR3 is 12 amino acids. V was trimmed by 7 bases and J by 7 bases, leaving 11 bases between them. The CDR3 protein is CASTAFLNEQFF. The CDR3 region has the DNA TGTGCCAGCACCGCCTTTTTAAATGAGCAGTTCTTC.

V gene TRBV13 combines with J gene TRBJ1-1; 7 bases fit TRBD1. The V gene end was trimmed by 2 bases and the J gene end by 6 bases; junction bases not matched to a gene: 12. In germline, CDR1 is PRHDT, CDR2 FYEKMQ (reference sequence). The CDR3 sequence is 16 residues long. In DNA, the CDR3 is TGTGCCAGCAGCTTACGTGACAGGGTAGGGTCACCTGAAGCTTTCTTT. Encoded protein: CASSLRDRVGSPEAFF.

Ten or more counts support this clonotype. CDR3 DNA sequence: TGTGCCAGCTGTCTCCACTACGGCAATGAGCAGTTCTTC. Translation: CASCLHYGNEQFF. The rearrangement links TRBV25-1 to TRBJ2-1; no clear D gene. CDR1 MGHDK and CDR2 SYGVNS come from the germline V gene. Trimming stripped 8 bases from V and 6 bases from J, with 14 bases between. This CDR3 is built from 13 residues.

This clonotype appeared many times. The chain links TRBV4-1 to TRBJ2-1; D unresolved. V dropped 0 bases and J dropped 9 bases, with 15 bases sitting between them. CDR1 is MGHRA and CDR2 is YSYEKL in the germline V gene. The CDR3 consists of 15 residues. The CDR3 sequence is CASSQERGETREQFF. The DNA for the CDR3 is TGCGCCAGCAGCCAAGAACGAGGAGAGACGCGTGAGCAGTTCTTC.

This clonotype was counted only a few times. The chain employs TRBV12-3 or TRBV12-4 and TRBJ1-1, with D uncertain. This CDR3 spans 13 amino acids. Trimming took off 8 bases at V and 7 bases at J, with 17 bases between the two ends. The CDR3 is CASYWARQDEAFF. The CDR3, as DNA: TGTGCCAGCTATTGGGCCAGGCAGGATGAAGCTTTCTTT.

V and J are TRBV19 and TRBJ2-1; 10 bases align to TRBD2. The CDR3 is made up of 15 amino acids. V shed 5 bases and J 7 bases; nucleotides not matched to a gene: 8. The V gene's germline CDR1 is LNHDA and CDR2 SQIVND (reference sequence). The CDR3 nucleotides read TGTGCCAGTAGTTGGGTAGCGGGAGGCGGGAATGAGCAGTTCTTC. Translated, it gives CASSWVAGGGNEQFF.

In this sample, this clonotype turned up many times. As DNA, the CDR3 is TGCGCCAGCAGCCCTAGCGGAACCTACAATGAGCAGTTCTTC. Translated: CASSPSGTYNEQFF. The chain recombines TRBV4-3 with TRBJ2-1; 7 nucleotides align to TRBD2. The CDR3 is 14 residues long. J gave up 2 bases and V 4 bases, and 2 bases lay outside the gene matches. The germline V gene has CDR1 LGHNA and CDR2 YSLEER.

This clonotype was seen a few times. V is TRBV21-1 and J is TRBJ2-3; the D call in the table, TRBD2, was not verified against the DNA. TRBV21-1 is a documented pseudogene. The length of the CDR3 is 16 residues. In nucleotides, the CDR3 is TGTGCCAGCAGCAAATTGGCGGGATCCTGCACAGATACGCAGTATTTT. The encoded protein is CASSKLAGSCTDTQYF.

This clonotype was seen repeatedly, ten times or more. The DNA for the CDR3 is TGTGCCAGCAGCTTACGCGCCCAGGGGGCTCTAGCAGATACGCAGTATTTT. It translates to CASSLRAQGALADTQYF. The chain joins TRBV7-3 to TRBJ2-3; 8 nucleotides align to TRBD1. The CDR3 spans 17 residues. Losses at the gene ends were 2 bases for V and 4 bases for J; bases not matched to a gene: 11. Germline loops: CDR1 SGHTA, CDR2 FQGTGA.

At least ten counts were recorded for this clonotype. The rearrangement joins TRBV20-1 to TRBJ2-1, with D tentatively TRBD2 (6 bases). The germline CDR1 and CDR2 sequences are DFQATT and SNEGSKA (reference sequence). The CDR3 is 18 amino acids. V lost 0 bases and J 3 bases, leaving 21 bases between the germline ends. CDR3 region: CSARDSPGGGSVYNEQFF. The CDR3 DNA reads as TGCAGTGCTAGAGATTCCCCAGGTGGGGGGAGCGTCTACAATGAGCAGTTCTTC.

This chain connects TRBV29-1 to TRBJ1-2; tentative D call: TRBD1 (5 bases). The CDR3 has 11 amino acids. Germline V gene data show CDR1 as SQVTM and CDR2 as ANQGSEA. V gave up 6 bases and J gave up 5 bases, with 10 bases separating them. The CDR3 sequence: CSVPGRYGYTF. For the CDR3, the DNA is TGCAGCGTGCCAGGGAGGTATGGCTACACCTTC. The full variable domain, completed using reference TRBV29-1 and TRBJ1-2, is SAVISQKPSRDICQRGTSLTIQCQVDSQVTMMFWYRQQPGQSLTLIATANQGSEATYESGFVIDKFPISRPNLTFSTLTVSNMSPEDSSIYLCSVPGRYGYTFGSGTRLTVV.

This clonotype has more than one count but fewer than ten. The rearrangement uses TRBV4-1 and TRBJ2-5; 7 nucleotides agree with TRBD2. V dropped 4 bases and J dropped 4; count of bases not matched to a gene: 9. Germline CDR1 is MGHRA and CDR2 is YSYEKL. This CDR3 has 15 amino acids. Written as DNA, the CDR3 is TGCGCCAGCAGCCGTACCCTAGCGGCGGTAGAGACCCAGTACTTC. Protein product: CASSRTLAAVETQYF.

This clonotype was seen at least ten times. The gene calls are TRBV15 and TRBJ2-5; D uncertain. The V end was cut by 4 bases, the J end by 1 base, with 13 bases between. Germline V gives CDR1 LNHNV, CDR2 YYDKDF (reference sequence). The CDR3 spans 15 residues. The CDR3 region has the DNA TGTGCCACCAGCAACGGTCTATCCATCCAAGAGACCCAGTACTTC. It codes for CATSNGLSIQETQYF.

This rearrangement joins TRBV10-3 to TRBJ1-2; no reliable D call. The CDR3 totals 13 residues. CDR1 is ENHRY, CDR2 SYGVKD, per germline. The germline V and J ends were trimmed by 7 bases and 2 bases, with 11 bases remaining between them. CDR3 sequence: CAINVGHNYGYTF. CDR3 sequence (DNA): TGTGCCATCAACGTAGGGCACAACTATGGCTACACCTTC.

This clonotype has just a few counts. The chain combines TRBV4-3 with TRBJ2-7, with D unresolved. Germline CDR1 and CDR2: LGHNA and YSLEER. Deletions cut 0 bases from V and 4 bases from J, with 4 bases between. This CDR3 is built from 12 residues. The CDR3 here is CASSQDGYEQYF. The CDR3 nucleotides read TGCGCCAGCAGCCAAGATGGGTACGAGCAGTACTTC.